What follows are 26 T cell receptor beta chains derived from one specimen sequenced in a study of T cells in Graves' hyperthyroidism and ophthalmopathy (dated by TCRdb to the late 2010s). The method was multiplex PCR. Sequenced using an Illumina HiSeq 2000. The TCR beta CDR3 regions were amplified from RNA transcripts. The first round of RT-PCR for the TCR CDR3 was performed with the HTBI primer set and the Qiagen OneStep RT-PCR kit. TCRdb's own reprocessing of the public reads used fastp at Q25 and MiXCR and kept productive beta chains. Merged by CDR3 protein, the rows form single entries marked with the most common genes and DNA. The sample table shows about 600,000 distinct CDR3 sequences, and 16% are seen once. Of the sample, less than 3.5% falls within the top ten clones. Specimen: blood. These receptors all stem from a woman in her thirties or forties with Graves' ophthalmopathy.

This clonotype was seen repeatedly, ten times or more. The rearrangement uses TRBV18 and TRBJ1-2; 11 positions match TRBD1. The CDR3 runs to 16 residues. V gave up 5 bases and J gave up 6 bases; unmatched junction bases: 11. Per germline, CDR1 KGHSH and CDR2 LQKENI. CDR3 protein: CASSSGQGANYDGYTF. The CDR3 DNA is TGTGCCAGCTCATCAGGACAGGGGGCGAATTATGATGGCTACACCTTC.

This clonotype appeared many times. CDR3 residues: CASGRELVANEQFF. The CDR3 coding sequence is TGTGCCAGCGGGAGAGAGCTGGTAGCTAATGAGCAGTTCTTC. The chain employs TRBV2 and TRBJ2-1, with D maybe TRBD2 (5 bases). CDR3 size: 14 residues. Germline V lookup: CDR1 SNHLY, CDR2 FYNNEI. V dropped 8 bases and J dropped 7 bases, with 18 bases sitting between them.

This clonotype was seen ten or more times. The V call is TRBV28, the J call TRBJ1-4; the D is unclear. CDR3 size: 12 residues. Per the germline V gene, CDR1 is MDHEN and CDR2 is SYDVKM. The ends were cut back, 5 bases at V and 8 bases at J, with 9 bases in the middle. CDR3 nucleotides: TGTGCCAGCAGTACTAACATGGAAAAACTGTTTTTT. This translates into CASSTNMEKLFF.

This clonotype was observed a few times. The rearrangement links TRBV3-1 to TRBJ1-3; TRBD1 might be the D (5 bases). V was pared by 5 bases and J by 14 bases, with 19 bases between. Germline V gene sequence: CDR1 LGHDT, CDR2 YNNKEL (reference sequence). This CDR3 region has 13 residues. The CDR3 region has the DNA TGTGCCAGCAGCTTTTCAGGGTTCCCCTACCTATATTTT. It translates to CASSFSGFPYLYF.

This clonotype was observed at least ten times. The rearrangement uses TRBV10-3 and TRBJ1-2; D uncertain. There are 13 residues in the CDR3. The germline V and J ends were trimmed by 4 bases and 2 bases, with 8 bases remaining between them. Germline assignment: CDR1 ENHRY and CDR2 SYGVKD. This chain's CDR3 is CAISAASNYGYTF. The CDR3, as DNA: TGTGCCATCAGTGCCGCCAGCAACTATGGCTACACCTTC.

The rearrangement joins TRBV7-2 to TRBJ2-1; TRBD2 matches at 8 bases. Unmatched junction bases numbered 4, after V lost 3 bases and J lost 3 bases. This CDR3 is 15 amino acids long. In germline, CDR1 is SGHTA, CDR2 FQGNSA. The CDR3 DNA reads TGTGCCAGCAGCTTTAGGGGACTAGACTACAATGAGCAGTTCTTC. This translates into CASSFRGLDYNEQFF.

The sample holds many counts of this clonotype. The rearrangement joins TRBV9 to TRBJ2-1; 10 bases are shared with TRBD2. From germline, CDR1 is SGDLS and CDR2 YYNGEE. This CDR3 contains 14 residues. J gave up 10 bases and V 3 bases, and 7 bases lay outside the gene matches. CDR3 amino acids: CASSERGGQGEQFF. The CDR3 DNA is TGTGCCAGCAGCGAGCGGGGGGGGCAGGGGGAGCAGTTCTTC.

This clonotype appeared many times. The V call is TRBV7-9, the J call TRBJ2-3; D unclear. The CDR3 is made up of 15 amino acids. Germline lookup yields CDR1 SEHNR and CDR2 FQNEAQ (reference sequence). Trimming removed 5 bases from V and 6 bases from J, with 18 bases in between. The CDR3 sequence is CASSRSGPPADTQYF. CDR3 sequence (DNA): TGTGCCAGCAGCCGATCCGGCCCCCCCGCTGATACGCAGTATTTT.

At least ten counts were recorded for this clonotype. This sequence joins TRBV2 and TRBJ1-5; D gene unclear. In germline, CDR1 is SNHLY, CDR2 FYNNEI. Between the trimmed V and J ends, which lost 6 bases and 1 base, there was a span of 13 bases. This CDR3 spans 15 amino acids. The CDR3 sequence: CASSGPNGSNQPQHF. The DNA of the CDR3 is TGTGCCAGCAGCGGGCCTAACGGAAGCAATCAGCCCCAGCATTTT.

V is TRBV30 and J is TRBJ2-4; maybe TRBD2 (5 bases). The CDR3 is 15 amino acids. Germline V gene lookup returns CDR1 GTSNPN and CDR2 SVGIG (reference sequence). Trimming removed 5 bases at V and 1 base at J, with 15 bases between. This chain's CDR3 is CAWGEGIVAKNIQYF. Written as DNA, the CDR3 is TGTGCCTGGGGCGAGGGTATCGTCGCCAAAAACATTCAGTACTTC. Full variable domain (missing parts from reference TRBV30 and TRBJ2-4): SQTIHQWPATLVQPVGSPLSLECTVEGTSNPNLYWYRQAAGRGLQLLFYSVGIGQISSEVPQNLSASRPQDRQFILSSKKLLLSDSGFYLCAWGEGIVAKNIQYFGAGTRLSVL.

This clonotype was counted many times. The gene calls are TRBV2 and TRBJ2-3; D remains unclear. The CDR3 sequence is 14 residues long. The V and J ends lost 7 bases and 4 bases respectively, with 15 bases between them. Germline CDR1 is SNHLY and CDR2 is FYNNEI. This chain's CDR3 is CASMRGPGADTQYF. Here the CDR3 DNA reads TGTGCCAGCATGAGAGGTCCCGGTGCAGATACGCAGTATTTT.

This clonotype was seen only a few times. This chain links TRBV29-1 with TRBJ1-2, with TRBD1 as a possible D gene (5 bases). V lost 7 bases and J 8 bases, leaving 17 bases between the germline ends. Germline V gives CDR1 SQVTM, CDR2 ANQGSEA. The CDR3 has 12 amino acids. The CDR3 is CSASFTGGGYTF. DNA for the CDR3: TGCAGCGCATCCTTTACAGGTGGCGGCTACACCTTC.

Note on this clonotype: It may be a read error: a sequence one base away is much more abundant. This sequence joins TRBV20-1 and TRBJ2-1; TRBD2 matches 10 bases. Germline CDR1 reads DFQATT; CDR2 reads SNEGSKA (reference sequence). The CDR3 sequence is 15 residues long. The chain's CDR3 is CSARDLAGVANEQSF. As DNA, the CDR3 is TGCAGTGCTAGAGATCTAGCGGGAGTAGCCAATGAGCAGTCCTTC.

Here the CDR3 reads CATSRDHSDTQYF. The DNA for the CDR3 is TGTGCCACCAGCAGAGATCATTCGGATACGCAGTATTTT. The chain has TRBV15 and TRBJ2-3, with D uncertain. The V gene lost 0 bases and the J gene lost 6 bases, with 7 bases spanning the gap. This CDR3 region has 13 residues. Germline loops: CDR1 LNHNV, CDR2 YYDKDF (reference sequence).

This clonotype was seen repeatedly, ten times or more. J is TRBJ1-1 and V is TRBV3-1, with D unclear. With 1 base removed from V and 3 bases from J, the gap between germline ends came to 9 bases. The CDR3 is 14 residues long. Germline V gene sequence: CDR1 LGHDT, CDR2 YNNKEL (reference sequence). Here the CDR3 reads CASSQAGSDTEAFF. CDR3 nucleotide sequence: TGTGCCAGCAGCCAAGCCGGTTCGGACACTGAAGCTTTCTTT.

As regards this clonotype: Possible read error: a much larger clone is one base away. This chain joins TRBV7-3 and TRBJ1-4; tentatively, D is TRBD1 (5 bases). This CDR3 contains 14 residues. Looked up from germline, CDR1 is SGHTA and CDR2 is FQGTGA. The CDR3 DNA follows: TGTGCCAGCAGGTCCGGGACTCTTAATGAAGAACTGTTTTTT. This codes for CASRSGTLNEELFF.

The genes are TRBV5-6 and TRBJ1-4; D call uncertain. The CDR3 consists of 14 residues. The germline V and J ends were trimmed by 2 bases and 0 bases, with 5 bases remaining between them. The germline V gene has CDR1 SGHDT and CDR2 YYEEEE. CDR3 residues: CASSLFSTNEKLFF. DNA of the CDR3: TGTGCCAGCAGCTTATTCTCAACTAATGAAAAACTGTTTTTT.

The CDR3 DNA reads as TGTGCCAGCAGTTACTCTCCCAACTCTGGGGCCAACGTCCTGACTTTC. This translates into CASSYSPNSGANVLTF. This chain joins TRBV6-6 and TRBJ2-6, with D hard to call. The length of the CDR3 is 16 residues. The germline V gene has CDR1 MNHNY and CDR2 SVGAGI (reference sequence). The ends were cut back, 0 bases at V and 0 bases at J, with 6 bases in the middle.

The sample holds many counts of this clonotype. CDR3 DNA sequence: TGTGCCAGCACCCTATCCCAGGGGAACACTGAAGCTTTCTTT. Amino acid sequence: CASTLSQGNTEAFF. The V call is TRBV28, the J call TRBJ1-1, with D maybe TRBD1 (5 bases). CDR1 is MDHEN, CDR2 SYDVKM, per germline. The V end was cut by 7 bases, the J end by 1 base, with 13 bases between. The CDR3 has 14 amino acids.

This clonotype was recorded a few times. This rearrangement joins TRBV7-9 to TRBJ2-7; 10 bases map to TRBD2. With 4 bases clipped from V and 4 bases from J, the junction kept 7 bases outside the gene matches. This CDR3 comprises 15 residues. Germline V gene data show CDR1 as SEHNR and CDR2 as FQNEAQ (reference sequence). This CDR3 reads CASSSTSGAIYEQYF. CDR3 coding DNA: TGTGCCAGCAGCTCAACTAGCGGGGCGATATACGAGCAGTACTTC. Full variable domain (remainder filled in from reference TRBV7-9 and TRBJ2-7): DTGVSQNPRHKITKRGQNVTFRCDPISEHNRLYWYRQTLGQGPEFLTYFQNEAQLEKSRLLSDRFSAERPKGSFSTLEIQRTEQGDSAMYLCASSSTSGAIYEQYFGPGTRLTVT.

The rearrangement links TRBV29-1 to TRBJ2-1; 9 bases align to TRBD2. The V segment lost 5 bases and the J segment 5 bases; nucleotides outside the gene matches: 10. The germline V gene encodes CDR1 SQVTM and CDR2 ANQGSEA. The CDR3 length is 15 residues. CDR3 residues: CSVNSGLAGNNEQFF. The CDR3 coding sequence is TGCAGCGTTAACTCGGGGCTAGCGGGGAACAATGAGCAGTTCTTC.

This chain's CDR3 is CASSLGVSSGNTIYF. DNA of the CDR3: TGCGCCAGCAGCTTGGGAGTATCCTCTGGAAACACCATATATTTT. The chain joins TRBV5-1 to TRBJ1-3; D remains ambiguous. The germline V and J ends were trimmed by 0 bases and 0 bases, with 7 bases remaining between them. The V gene's germline CDR1 is SGHRS and CDR2 YFSETQ. This CDR3 spans 15 amino acids. The full variable domain, its missing parts supplied by reference TRBV5-1 and TRBJ1-3, is KAGVTQTPRYLIKTRGQQVTLSCSPISGHRSVSWYQQTPGQGLQFLFEYFSETQRNKGNFPGRFSGRQFSNSRSEMNVSTLELGDSALYLCASSLGVSSGNTIYFGEGSWLTVV.

The rearrangement links TRBV18 to TRBJ2-7; D might be TRBD2 (5 bases). This CDR3 region has 17 residues. Germline assignment: CDR1 KGHSH and CDR2 LQKENI. V was clipped by 4 bases and J by 0 bases, with 19 bases between them. The CDR3 DNA is TGTGCCAGCTCACTCTTTGGGGTACGGGGATCCTCCTACGAGCAGTACTTC. It specifies CASSLFGVRGSSYEQYF.

This chain joins TRBV7-9 and TRBJ2-4; D call uncertain. CDR3 length equals 15 residues. Trimming pared 3 bases from V and 0 bases from J, leaving 9 bases between. In germline, CDR1 is SEHNR, CDR2 FQNEAQ (reference sequence). This CDR3 is CASSLPTLAKNIQYF. In DNA, the CDR3 is TGTGCCAGCAGCTTGCCGACCTTAGCCAAAAACATTCAGTACTTC. Variable domain in full (rest from reference TRBV7-9 and TRBJ2-4): DTGVSQNPRHKITKRGQNVTFRCDPISEHNRLYWYRQTLGQGPEFLTYFQNEAQLEKSRLLSDRFSAERPKGSFSTLEIQRTEQGDSAMYLCASSLPTLAKNIQYFGAGTRLSVL.

This clonotype appeared many times. The chain recombines TRBV11-2 with TRBJ2-7, with D unresolved. Germline CDR1 reads SGHAT; CDR2 reads FQNNGV. V shed 6 bases and J shed 3 bases, with 15 bases lying between them. The CDR3 totals 14 residues. CDR3 DNA sequence: TGTGCCAGCAGTCCCACCCCCGGCCACTACGAGCAGTACTTC. Protein: CASSPTPGHYEQYF.

A few counts support this clonotype. This chain connects TRBV12-3 or TRBV12-4 to TRBJ1-1; D gene ambiguous. The CDR3 is 14 amino acids. The V and J ends lost 6 bases and 2 bases respectively, with 13 bases between them. The CDR3 nucleotides are TGTGCCAGCAGGCTAACAATGGATAACACTGAAGCTTTCTTT. This translates into CASRLTMDNTEAFF.